These 30 T cell receptor beta chains originate from one sample sequenced in a study of T-cell memory formation after mild COVID-19. Via MiXCR, TCRdb re-called the 5' RACE reads, giving one row per CDR3 protein. The sample lists about 560,000 distinct CDR3 sequences, around a sixth occurring once. Sequencing used PBMCs or a T cell subset sorted from them (not recorded which). These receptor sequences come from an adult woman who had mild COVID-19 (a few samples of this study predate the infection). Cell type and time point are not known.

This clonotype occurred a few times. The gene calls are TRBV19 and TRBJ2-1; no clear D. V was cut by 1 base and J by 7 bases, with 5 bases left in between. Germline V gene sequence: CDR1 LNHDA, CDR2 SQIVND (reference sequence). The CDR3 spans 12 residues. CDR3 sequence: CASSIALNEQFF. The CDR3 DNA reads TGTGCCAGTAGTATAGCCCTGAATGAGCAGTTCTTC.

The count of this clonotype is one. V usage is TRBV29-1 and J usage is TRBJ1-5; TRBD1 matches 10 bases. This CDR3 has 14 amino acids. J lost 1 base, V lost 6 bases, and 3 bases had no gene match. Looked up from germline, CDR1 is SQVTM and CDR2 is ANQGSEA. CDR3 nucleotides: TGCAGCGTCGGGACAGGGGTCAGCAATCAGCCCCAGCATTTT. Its translation is CSVGTGVSNQPQHF.

V usage is TRBV12-3 or TRBV12-4 and J usage is TRBJ2-7, with D perhaps matching TRBD1 (5 bases). CDR3 length: 12 residues. Trimming removed 7 bases from V and 4 bases from J, with 11 bases in between. The chain's CDR3 is CASKGSAYEQYF. CDR3 DNA sequence: TGTGCCAGCAAGGGGTCGGCTTACGAGCAGTACTTC.

There are many counts of this clonotype. The chain recombines TRBV5-6 with TRBJ2-3, with D perhaps TRBD2 (6 bases). The CDR3 is made up of 16 amino acids. Trimming took 3 bases from V and 0 from J, leaving 14 bases between them. CDR1 and CDR2 from the germline V gene are SGHDT and YYEEEE. CDR3 loop: CASSSPLGLSTDTQYF. The CDR3, as DNA: TGTGCCAGCAGCTCTCCACTGGGACTGAGCACAGATACGCAGTATTTT.

The gene calls are TRBV7-9 and TRBJ2-1; 11 bases match TRBD2. Germline CDR1 SEHNR, CDR2 FQNEAQ (reference sequence). V dropped 5 bases and J dropped 1; count of bases not matched to a gene: 16. The CDR3 spans 20 residues. CDR3 sequence reads: CASSPIRTSGRASSYNEQFF. CDR3 in DNA: TGTGCCAGCAGCCCCATCCGGACTAGCGGGCGGGCCTCTTCCTACAATGAGCAGTTCTTC.

This rearrangement joins TRBV5-1 to TRBJ1-3; the D is unclear. CDR3 length: 13 residues. Germline values: CDR1 SGHRS, CDR2 YFSETQ. The V gene lost 4 bases and the J gene lost 4 bases, with 9 bases spanning the gap. The CDR3 region has the DNA TGCGCCAGCAGCAGGGAGGCAGGAAACACCATATATTTT. It specifies CASSREAGNTIYF.

The chain employs TRBV13 and TRBJ2-5, with no clear D. Germline V gene data show CDR1 as PRHDT and CDR2 as FYEKMQ (reference sequence). The CDR3 has 11 amino acids. V was trimmed by 5 bases and J by 5 bases, leaving 6 bases between them. This chain's CDR3 is CASSARETQYF. The CDR3 bases are TGTGCCAGCAGCGCGAGGGAGACCCAGTACTTC.

This chain joins TRBV4-1 and TRBJ2-1; possibly TRBD2 for D (5 bases). Trimming took off 1 base at V and 6 bases at J, with 13 bases between the two ends. The length of the CDR3 is 15 residues. The V gene's germline CDR1 is MGHRA and CDR2 YSYEKL. The CDR3 sequence is CASSQVYLEGNEQFF. The CDR3 DNA follows: TGCGCCAGCAGCCAAGTCTACCTCGAGGGCAATGAGCAGTTCTTC.

CDR3 DNA: TGTGCCAGCAGTCAGGACAGGGTTGAAGCTTTCTTT. Its protein is CASSQDRVEAFF. The genes are TRBV6-6 and TRBJ1-1; 8 bases align to TRBD1. The CDR3 has 12 residues. J was trimmed by 7 bases and V by 5 bases; bases with no gene match: 3. CDR1 is MNHNY and CDR2 is SVGAGI in the germline V gene (reference sequence).

The chain is built from TRBV5-1 and TRBJ2-2; D gene uncertain. Germline CDR1 SGHRS, CDR2 YFSETQ. Trimming cost V 1 base and J 2 bases, with 18 bases left between them. The CDR3 runs 18 residues. As DNA, the CDR3 is TGCGCCAGCAGCTTGACCACCGTTCGATTGGGTAACACCGGGGAGCTGTTTTTT. Amino acids: CASSLTTVRLGNTGELFF. Complete variable domain (other parts from reference TRBV5-1 and TRBJ2-2): KAGVTQTPRYLIKTRGQQVTLSCSPISGHRSVSWYQQTPGQGLQFLFEYFSETQRNKGNFPGRFSGRQFSNSRSEMNVSTLELGDSALYLCASSLTTVRLGNTGELFFGEGSRLTVL.

This clonotype turned up a few times. The chain recombines TRBV3-1 with TRBJ2-3; D not certain. Germline CDR1 LGHDT, CDR2 YNNKEL (reference sequence). Between the trimmed V and J ends, which lost 4 bases and 6 bases, there was a span of 11 bases. This CDR3 is built from 13 residues. The CDR3 loop is CASSRSLSDTQYF. CDR3 coding DNA: TGTGCCAGCAGCCGAAGCTTGTCCGATACGCAGTATTTT.

This rearrangement joins TRBV7-2 to TRBJ1-5; unclear D gene. V was trimmed by 2 bases and J by 9 bases, leaving 14 bases between them. This CDR3 is 14 amino acids long. Germline CDR1 and CDR2: SGHTA and FQGNSA. CDR3 residues: CASSLTGPSGPQHF. Written as DNA, the CDR3 is TGTGCCAGCAGCTTAACCGGGCCTTCAGGGCCCCAGCATTTT.

The rearrangement joins TRBV7-2 to TRBJ1-2; D remains ambiguous. The CDR3 consists of 14 residues. Trimming took off 4 bases at V and 3 bases at J, with 12 bases between the two ends. CDR1 is SGHTA and CDR2 is FQGNSA in the germline V gene. CDR3 in amino acids: CASSSLGSYYGYTF. DNA of the CDR3: TGTGCCAGCAGCTCCTTAGGGAGCTACTATGGCTACACCTTC.

This clonotype was recorded many times. V gene TRBV7-9 combines with J gene TRBJ2-7; 14 bases match TRBD2. The CDR3 consists of 16 residues. The junction had 5 bases not matched to a gene; V was cut back by 5 bases and J by 2 bases. Germline loops: CDR1 SEHNR, CDR2 FQNEAQ (reference sequence). For the CDR3, the DNA is TGTGCCAGCAGCCCCCTGACTAGCGGGAGGGCCTACGAGCAGTACTTC. It codes for CASSPLTSGRAYEQYF. Drawing the rest from reference TRBV7-9 and TRBJ2-7, the complete variable domain is DTGVSQNPRHKITKRGQNVTFRCDPISEHNRLYWYRQTLGQGPEFLTYFQNEAQLEKSRLLSDRFSAERPKGSFSTLEIQRTEQGDSAMYLCASSPLTSGRAYEQYFGPGTRLTVT.

The chain carries TRBV28 and TRBJ2-1; TRBD2 agrees at 9 bases. The V and J ends lost 6 bases and 7 bases, in that order; junction bases with no gene match: 10. The CDR3 has 15 amino acids. Germline V CDR1 and CDR2: MDHEN, SYDVKM. The CDR3 sequence is CASSFPAGGVNEQFF. The CDR3 nucleotides are TGTGCCAGCAGCTTCCCCGCGGGGGGGGTTAATGAGCAGTTCTTC. Drawing the rest from reference TRBV28 and TRBJ2-1, the complete variable domain is DVKVTQSSRYLVKRTGEKVFLECVQDMDHENMFWYRQDPGLGLRLIYFSYDVKMKEKGDIPEGYSVSREKKERFSLILESASTNQTSMYLCASSFPAGGVNEQFFGPGTRLTVL.

In this sample, this clonotype turned up a few times. The chain links TRBV20-1 to TRBJ2-1; 10 bases line up with TRBD2. V lost 3 bases to trimming and J lost 6 bases; unmatched junction nucleotides: 5. The CDR3 contains 14 residues. Germline V gives CDR1 DFQATT, CDR2 SNEGSKA (reference sequence). The CDR3 DNA sequence: TGCAGTGCTAGCTACCTAGCGGGAGTCAATGAGCAGTTCTTC. Its translation: CSASYLAGVNEQFF.

In this sample, this clonotype turned up a few times. The chain is built from TRBV3-1 and TRBJ2-2; 10 bases align to TRBD1. V lost 3 bases, J lost 5 bases, and 21 bases stayed unmatched. The length of the CDR3 is 21 residues. Germline V lookup: CDR1 LGHDT, CDR2 YNNKEL (reference sequence). In DNA, the CDR3 is TGTGCCAGCAGCCAGACCTTCGGGACAGGGGATTTATGGGGACGTACCGGGGAGCTGTTTTTT. As protein: CASSQTFGTGDLWGRTGELFF.

The sample holds a few counts of this clonotype. The J gene is TRBJ2-4, the V gene TRBV5-6, with D unresolved. The CDR3 has 13 residues. With 2 bases removed from V and 5 bases from J, the gap between germline ends came to 8 bases. Looked up from germline, CDR1 is SGHDT and CDR2 is YYEEEE. CDR3 in DNA: TGTGCCAGCAGCTTCCCCCAGGAAAACATTCAGTACTTC. This sequence encodes CASSFPQENIQYF.

The sample holds one count of this clonotype. The junction shows a germline mismatch at one end, possibly a read error. The rearrangement uses TRBV15 and TRBJ1-6; D is possibly TRBD1 (5 bases). Germline-derived CDR1 and CDR2 are LNHNV and YYDKDF (reference sequence). CDR3 size: 14 residues. CDR3 in amino acids: CATSRDPGGSHLHF. The CDR3 DNA sequence: TGTGCCACCAGCAGAGATCCCGGGGGATCACACCTCCACTTT.

In its sample, this clonotype was seen a few times. V is TRBV12-3 or TRBV12-4 and J is TRBJ2-3; TRBD1 agrees at 8 bases. The junction had 5 bases not matched to a gene; V was cut back by 6 bases and J by 0 bases. The CDR3 totals 15 residues. This chain's CDR3 is CASRGTGPSTDTQYF. The CDR3 DNA follows: TGTGCCAGCAGGGGGACAGGCCCCAGCACAGATACGCAGTATTTT.

The rearrangement uses TRBV19 and TRBJ2-7, with 9 bases fitting TRBD2. Per the germline V gene, CDR1 is LNHDA and CDR2 is SQIVND (reference sequence). Germline trimming cut 2 bases from V and 2 bases from J; bases unmatched to any gene: 4. The CDR3 sequence is 15 residues long. The CDR3 sequence: CASSIRAGGAYEQYF. CDR3 DNA: TGTGCCAGTAGTATAAGAGCGGGAGGAGCCTACGAGCAGTACTTC.

The V gene is TRBV6-2 or TRBV6-3, the J gene TRBJ1-5; TRBD1 is a possible D gene (6 bases). V lost 7 bases to trimming and J lost 5 bases, with 18 bases between them. The CDR3 has 15 amino acids. Germline V gives CDR1 MNHEY, CDR2 SVGEGT. Here the CDR3 reads CASTQGVGGHQPQHF. CDR3 sequence (DNA): TGTGCCAGCACCCAGGGTGTGGGGGGCCATCAGCCCCAGCATTTT.

This clonotype was counted only a few times. V gene TRBV29-1 combines with J gene TRBJ1-1; D is uncertain. Per germline, CDR1 SQVTM and CDR2 ANQGSEA. The CDR3 is 13 amino acids. V shed 4 bases and J shed 5 bases, with 14 bases lying between them. This CDR3 reads CSVGQRLGTEAFF. The CDR3 nucleotides read TGCAGCGTTGGGCAGAGGTTGGGGACTGAAGCTTTCTTT. The complete variable domain, with remaining parts taken from reference TRBV29-1 and TRBJ1-1, reads SAVISQKPSRDICQRGTSLTIQCQVDSQVTMMFWYRQQPGQSLTLIATANQGSEATYESGFVIDKFPISRPNLTFSTLTVSNMSPEDSSIYLCSVGQRLGTEAFFGQGTRLTVV.

This clonotype occurred a few times. The J gene is TRBJ2-1, the V gene TRBV7-9; 10 bases align to TRBD2. Germline V gene data show CDR1 as SEHNR and CDR2 as FQNEAQ (reference sequence). V was pared by 5 bases and J by 7 bases, with 8 bases of the junction left unmatched. The CDR3 consists of 15 residues. The DNA for the CDR3 is TGTGCCAGCAGCCCGTCTAGCGGGAGTCGTAATGAGCAGTTCTTC. Translation: CASSPSSGSRNEQFF. Together with reference TRBV7-9 and TRBJ2-1, the CDR3 gives the full variable domain: DTGVSQNPRHKITKRGQNVTFRCDPISEHNRLYWYRQTLGQGPEFLTYFQNEAQLEKSRLLSDRFSAERPKGSFSTLEIQRTEQGDSAMYLCASSPSSGSRNEQFFGPGTRLTVL.

The chain links TRBV5-1 to TRBJ2-4, with 7 bases fitting TRBD1. The V segment lost 3 bases and the J segment 2 bases; nucleotides outside the gene matches: 8. The CDR3 has 16 amino acids. In germline, CDR1 is SGHRS, CDR2 YFSETQ. The CDR3 bases are TGCGCCAGCAGCTCTGGTCTACAGGGGTCCAAAAACATTCAGTACTTC. It translates to CASSSGLQGSKNIQYF.

The chain carries TRBV4-1 and TRBJ1-5; D perhaps matches TRBD1 (5 bases). This CDR3 has 19 residues. The V end was cut by 1 base, the J end by 3 bases, with 22 bases between. The germline V gene encodes CDR1 MGHRA and CDR2 YSYEKL. In DNA, the CDR3 is TGCGCCAGCAGCCAAGTTCCCCTCCGTCCGGACACAGTCAATCAGCCCCAGCATTTT. Translating it yields CASSQVPLRPDTVNQPQHF.

This clonotype turned up a few times. The chain recombines TRBV12-3 or TRBV12-4 with TRBJ2-7; 7 bases map to TRBD1. This CDR3 is built from 14 residues. With 4 bases clipped from V and 0 bases from J, the junction kept 3 bases outside the gene matches. The CDR3 coding sequence is TGTGCCAGCAGTTGGCAGGGGGACTCCTACGAGCAGTACTTC. Protein sequence: CASSWQGDSYEQYF.

The rearrangement joins TRBV29-1 to TRBJ1-1; D is unresolved. CDR3 length: 14 residues. V dropped 3 bases and J dropped 1 base, with 12 bases sitting between them. Per the germline V gene, CDR1 is SQVTM and CDR2 is ANQGSEA. The CDR3 spells CSVEIGMENTEAFF. CDR3 DNA sequence: TGCAGCGTTGAGATAGGGATGGAGAACACTGAAGCTTTCTTT.

The rearrangement links TRBV7-9 to TRBJ2-7; the match to TRBD1 covers 10 bases. Trimming at V came to 5 bases and at J to 5 bases, leaving 12 bases not matched to a gene. Germline V gene sequence: CDR1 SEHNR, CDR2 FQNEAQ (reference sequence). This CDR3 contains 16 residues. The CDR3, as DNA: TGTGCCAGCAGCCAGTATTCCGGGACAGGGGCCGACGAGCAGTACTTC. It encodes CASSQYSGTGADEQYF.

The chain is built from TRBV7-9 and TRBJ2-7; the D gene is possibly TRBD1 (5 bases). The V end was cut by 2 bases, the J end by 4 bases, with 15 bases between. From germline, CDR1 is SEHNR and CDR2 FQNEAQ (reference sequence). This CDR3 is built from 15 residues. CDR3 sequence reads: CASSLRAGLGYEQYF. CDR3 nucleotide sequence: TGTGCCAGCAGCTTAAGGGCAGGGCTAGGGTACGAGCAGTACTTC. Full variable domain (missing parts from reference TRBV7-9 and TRBJ2-7): DTGVSQNPRHKITKRGQNVTFRCDPISEHNRLYWYRQTLGQGPEFLTYFQNEAQLEKSRLLSDRFSAERPKGSFSTLEIQRTEQGDSAMYLCASSLRAGLGYEQYFGPGTRLTVT.